This paragraph reports one T cell receptor (beta chain). Its antigen is unknown. Qualities for individual bases were not recorded, and no much larger clone is one base off. This sample stems from a study of CD8 T cells in Susac syndrome (dated by TCRdb to between 2017 and 2020). About the investigation overall: The study used repertoire sequencing to test whether antigen drove CD8+ T cell activation and differentiation in Susac syndrome. CD8+ T cell repertoire clonality was compared between some 12 healthy donors, approximately 14 Susac syndrome patients and roughly 15 multiple sclerosis patients.

What the authors observed across the whole study: The number of individuals in the TCR sequencing and HLA analysis was acknowledged as relatively small.

From its cysteine to its phenylalanine, the CDR3 spans 14 amino acids. The retained sequence is limited to the CDR3, 42 bases, with the frame set at the first base. The trim is 4 bases for V and 1 base for J, with a gap of 10 bases between the germline ends. Based on the germline V gene, the CDR1 and CDR2 sequences are SGHAT and FQNNGV. Peripheral blood CD8+ and CD4+ T cells from healthy donors, Susac syndrome patients and multiple sclerosis patients were profiled using high-throughput TCR beta sequencing. Treatment-naive patients with stable or active relapsing-remitting disease fulfilling revised McDonald criteria were used as multiple sclerosis controls. Bulk CD8+ and CD4+ T cells were purified magnetically by negative isolation, whereas CD8+ TEMRA cells were enriched by FACS. Blood was drawn into EDTA tubes, processed within 24 hours, and PBMCs were isolated by density gradient centrifugation. PBMCs destined for TCR sequencing were cryopreserved in liquid nitrogen and later thawed in a 37 °C water bath. Purity of sorted or isolated CD4+, CD8+ and CD8+ TEMRA cells was at least 90%.

RNA was extracted using the RNeasy kit, and roughly 0.5 to 1 microgram was reverse transcribed with random hexamers. TCR beta CDR3 regions were amplified with the immunoSEQ multiplex PCR assay covering 54 Vbeta and 13 Jbeta segments. Bias from PCR amplification was corrected by using a synthetic template baseline for primer optimization and for computational correction. The authors' analysis ran thus. Only productive sequences were kept, with reads annotated to V, D and J genes according to IMGT and analyzed in immunoSEQ Analyzer. To calculate clonality, Shannon entropy was normalized by log2 of the number of productive unique sequences and then subtracted from one. Public and private clones were assessed among the 100 most prevalent clones of each patient and control. Clones were defined as Susac-specific if absent from the healthy and MS cohorts, from around 1,000 published viral clones and from other ImmuneACCESS disease sequences. TCRdb's own reprocessing of the public reads used fastp at Q25 and MiXCR and kept productive beta chains. CDR3 protein sequences are deduplicated, and each keeps its most common genes and DNA. These V and J calls derive from TCRdb rather than the authors' analysis. The sample table lists 150,000 to 200,000 distinct CDR3 sequences, approximately 95% of them with a count of one. Roughly 0.16% of the sample is taken by the ten largest.

This chain is built from TRBV11-2 and TRBJ2-5; the D gene is possibly TRBD1, with 6 bases matching. This TCR was recovered from a human donor with multiple sclerosis. The specimen sequenced was CD8+ T cells from PBMCs. The nucleotide sequence is TGTGCCAGCAGCTGGGGACACCGCCAAGAGACCCAGTACTTC. It translates to CASSWGHRQETQYF. Outside the CDR3, residues come from the reference TRBV11-2 and TRBJ2-5 proteins, so the full variable domain is: EAGVAQSPRYKIIEKRQSVAFWCNPISGHATLYWYQQILGQGPKLLIQFQNNGVVDDSQLPKDRFSAERLKGVDSTLKIQPAKLEDSAVYLCASSWGHRQETQYFGPGTRLLVL.